The sequence of this TCR beta chain was determined in a study of cytomegalovirus exposure and HLA in healthy donors. Study-level results: Using the classifier, cytomegalovirus status was reportedly diagnosed with high specificity and sensitivity.

PCR employed 60 Vbeta and 13 Jbeta primers. Here immunoSEQ multiplex PCR was the method, and the copy in TCRdb shows in-frame clones only, minus some. This sample has more than 150,000 clones; over 70% occur once, and the top ten carry 1.3%. The CDR3 is made up of 14 amino acids. V was clipped by 5 bases and J by 2 bases, with 11 bases between them. CDR1 is SGHVS and CDR2 is FQNEAQ in the germline V gene. A word on this clone: Its antigen remains unidentified.

The sample was PBMCs. The clonotype comes from a man aged 50 to 59 in good health and CMV-seropositive. The rearrangement uses TRBV7-8 and TRBJ2-3, with D perhaps matching TRBD2 (6 bases). The CDR3 nucleotides are TGTGCCAGCAGCGTCGGGAGTACCACAGATACGCAGTATTTT. Protein: CASSVGSTTDTQYF.